This T cell receptor (beta chain) is from a study of OX40 agonist ivuxolimab in advanced cancers. Study details: Ivuxolimab doses were 0.01, 0.1, 0.3, 1.5, 3 or 10 mg/kg every 2 weeks. Dose-escalation patients suffered from hepatocellular carcinoma, melanoma, renal cell or head and neck cancer.

Concerning this clone: Its target is not known.

Findings and limits, study-wide: Relative to CD4+ cells, CD8+ T cells on average had more expanded clones.

Only in-frame clones appear in the TCRdb table, and some are missing; sequencing was by immunoSEQ multiplex PCR. The sample has 65,000 to 80,000 clones, roughly nine tenths seen once; the top ten hold around 0.28%. Looked up from germline, CDR1 is WSHSY and CDR2 is SAAADI. The CDR3 is made up of 13 amino acids. Trimming took 4 bases from V and 1 from J, leaving 4 bases between them. The V and J genes are TRBV10-2 and TRBJ2-2, with no clear D. Material: CD4+ or CD8+ T cells sorted from blood, obtained in a trial of the OX40 agonist ivuxolimab. This sequence originates from an adult with an advanced solid tumor such as melanoma, head and neck, liver or kidney cancer. In DNA, the CDR3 is TGCGCCAGCAGTGGGCTGAACACCGGGGAGCTGTTTTTT. The encoded protein is CASSGLNTGELFF.